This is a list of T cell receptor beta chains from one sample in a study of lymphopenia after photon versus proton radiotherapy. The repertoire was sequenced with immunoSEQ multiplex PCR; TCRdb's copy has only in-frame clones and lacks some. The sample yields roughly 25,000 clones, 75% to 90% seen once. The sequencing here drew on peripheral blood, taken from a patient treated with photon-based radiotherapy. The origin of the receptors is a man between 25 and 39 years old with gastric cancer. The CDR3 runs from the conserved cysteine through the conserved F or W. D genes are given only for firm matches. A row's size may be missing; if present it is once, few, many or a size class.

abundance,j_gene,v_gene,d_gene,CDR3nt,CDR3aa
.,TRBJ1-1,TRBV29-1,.,TGCAGCGTTGGTGTAGAAGTGGACACTGAAGCTTTCTTT,CSVGVEVDTEAFF
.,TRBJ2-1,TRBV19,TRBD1,TGTGCCAGTAGTATAGTAGGGGGCCTCGCTGAAAACAATGAGCAGTTCTTC,CASSIVGGLAENNEQFF
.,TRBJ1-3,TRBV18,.,TGTGCCAGCTCCTTCGGACCCAGCTCTGGAAACACCATATATTTT,CASSFGPSSGNTIYF
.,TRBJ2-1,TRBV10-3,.,TGTGCCATCAGTGAGTCGGCACCCAACAATGAGCAGTTCTTC,CAISESAPNNEQFF
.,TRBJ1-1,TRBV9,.,TGTGCCAGCAGCGTAGAAGGGCAGGGTAGAACTGAAGCTTTCTTT,CASSVEGQGRTEAFF
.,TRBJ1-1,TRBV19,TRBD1,TGTGCCAGTAGTGACAGGGTTGAGGACACTGAAGCTTTCTTT,CASSDRVEDTEAFF
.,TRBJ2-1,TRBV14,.,TGTGCCAGCAGGATATCGGGTCCTAGGAATGAGCAGTTCTTC,CASRISGPRNEQFF
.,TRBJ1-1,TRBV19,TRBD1,TGTGCCAGTATGAGCAGGGGGCAAACTGAAGCTTTCTTT,CASMSRGQTEAFF
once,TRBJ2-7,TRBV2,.,TGTGCCAGCAGTGATAACGTCTTAGGAAGCGAGCAGTACTTC,CASSDNVLGSEQYF
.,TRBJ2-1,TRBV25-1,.,TGTGCCAGCAGTGACTCTGGCGGACAGTACAATGAGCAGTTCTTC,CASSDSGGQYNEQFF
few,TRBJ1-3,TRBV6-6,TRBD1,TGTGCCACCCGGGACAGCGGAAACACCATATATTTT,CATRDSGNTIYF
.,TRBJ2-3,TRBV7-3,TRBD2,TGTGCCAGCAGCCCGGCGGGAGGCACAGATACGCAGTATTTT,CASSPAGGTDTQYF
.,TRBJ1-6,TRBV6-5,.,TGTGCCAGCAGCTCGCTCGGACTTAGTAATTCACCCCTCCACTTT,CASSSLGLSNSPLHF
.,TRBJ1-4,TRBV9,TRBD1,TGTGCCAGCAGCGTAGGGGGACAGTGGGGTCCTAATGAAAAACTGTTTTTT,CASSVGGQWGPNEKLFF
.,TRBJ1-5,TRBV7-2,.,TGTGCCAGCAGACCGGGGACTAATAGCAATCAGCCCCAGCATTTT,CASRPGTNSNQPQHF
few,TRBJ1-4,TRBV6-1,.,TGTGCCAGCAGTGAAACGGCTACGGGACTGTTTTTT,CASSETATGLFF
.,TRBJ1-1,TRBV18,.,TGTGCCAGCTCACCAGGGGTGGGCAGGGCTGAAGCTTTCTTT,CASSPGVGRAEAFF
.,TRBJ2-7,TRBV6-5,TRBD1,TGTGCCAGCAGTTACTCGAGGCCGGGACAGCACTACGAGCAGTACTTC,CASSYSRPGQHYEQYF
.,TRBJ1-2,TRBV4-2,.,TGTGCCAGCAGCCAAGATCGTTCGTTCTATGGCTACACCTTC,CASSQDRSFYGYTF
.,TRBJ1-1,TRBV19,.,TGTGCCAGTAGTAACCCGGAGGCTGAAGCTTTCTTT,CASSNPEAEAFF
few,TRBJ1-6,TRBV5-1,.,TGCGCCAGCAGCTTGCAGGGCAATTCACCCCTCCACTTT,CASSLQGNSPLHF
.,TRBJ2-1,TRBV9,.,TGTGCCAGCAGCGTAGCGGGGGGCAACTCCTACAATGAGCAGTTCTTC,CASSVAGGNSYNEQFF
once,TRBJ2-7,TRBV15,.,TGTGCCACCAGCAGAGATGCCGACAGCCCCTACGAGCAGTACTTC,CATSRDADSPYEQYF
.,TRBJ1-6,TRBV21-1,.,TGTGCCAGCAGCCCCGGGGGGGGGAATTCACCCCTCCACTTT,CASSPGGGNSPLHF
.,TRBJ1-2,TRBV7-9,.,TGTGCCAGCAGCTTAGCGGAGTCTGCGGAGGGTGGCTACACCTTC,CASSLAESAEGGYTF
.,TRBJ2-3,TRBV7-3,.,TGTGCCAGCAGCCCCCCCTTTGAAGATACGCAGTATTTT,CASSPPFEDTQYF
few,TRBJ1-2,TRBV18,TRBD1,TGTGCCAGCTCACCCGGACAGGGGGCGGGCTACACCTTC,CASSPGQGAGYTF
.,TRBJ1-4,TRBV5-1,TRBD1,TGCGCCAGCAGCTTGCTCTCAGGGGGTGAAAAACTGTTTTTT,CASSLLSGGEKLFF
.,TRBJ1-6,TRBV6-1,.,TGTGCCAGCAGTGAATCTGGGGTACTTTCTTCACCCCTCCACTTT,CASSESGVLSSPLHF